The TCR beta chain under discussion was sequenced for a study of blood T cells in healthy people across ages. Overall study results and limits: There were more naive CD4+ cells and higher diversity in long-lived donors than in aged donors. While age rose, TCR beta diversity per million T cells dropped in a roughly linear way. The lack of PBMC sorting stopped any conclusive naive versus antigen-experienced comparison.

Note on this clonotype: Its matching antigen is unknown.

The germline V gene has CDR1 SGHNT and CDR2 YYREEE (reference sequence). The CDR3 sequence is 14 residues long. V was pared by 4 bases and J by 2 bases, with 6 bases of the junction left unmatched. A J-beta primer mix and a sample-barcoded 5' primer were used in a second PCR of roughly 6 to 12 cycles. TCRdb reanalysed the 5' RACE reads using MiXCR and keeps one entry per CDR3 protein. Counted here are about 680,000 distinct CDR3 sequences, around 45% occurring once; the ten biggest clones make up around 32%. The TCR originated in a woman aged 60-75 years in good health. The sample was blood. This chain connects TRBV5-4 to TRBJ2-7, with TRBD2 matching 7 bases. The CDR3 loop reads CASSQRDPTYEQYF. The CDR3 bases are TGTGCCAGCAGCCAGCGGGACCCTACCTACGAGCAGTACTTC.